This T cell receptor (beta chain) was recorded in a study of T cell changes during pregnancy in multiple sclerosis. Produced via immunoSEQ multiplex PCR; TCRdb's table is partial and in-frame only. Of approximately 100,000 clones in the sample, around 90% were seen once. This CDR3 spans 14 amino acids. V was trimmed by 0 bases and J by 2 bases, leaving 6 bases between them. The germline V gene has CDR1 SGHRS and CDR2 YFSETQ. The receptor was derived from a female donor in good health, enrolled as a control in a pregnancy study. V is TRBV5-1 and J is TRBJ2-1, with D tentatively TRBD1 (6 bases). The specimen was peripheral blood, collected after pregnancy. This CDR3 reads CASSLDRAYNEQFF. The CDR3 DNA sequence: TGCGCCAGCAGCTTGGACAGGGCCTACAATGAGCAGTTCTTC.